The TCR beta chain described here comes from a study of blood T cell repertoires in COVID-19. On the study more broadly: The United States, Italy and Spain supplied acute and convalescent COVID-19 samples.

Cohort allocation depended upon clinical history that participants reported. Exposed volunteers were people who met a COVID-19 case within 2 weeks before study entry. V shed 0 bases and J shed 3 bases, with 9 bases lying between them. Germline CDR1 reads MNHNS; CDR2 reads SASEGT. CDR3 length equals 14 residues. This clone was seen more than once but under ten times. Method: immunoSEQ multiplex PCR; TCRdb's copy keeps in-frame clones and lacks some. The data show 150,000 to 200,000 clones, over 70% seen once. Sequences were obtained from PBMCs or T cells enriched from blood (not recorded which). V is TRBV6-1 and J is TRBJ2-7, with a possible D match to TRBD1 (6 bases). The clonotype was recovered from a man aged 70-80 years who had been exposed to COVID-19. The CDR3 loop reads CASSEAARGYEQYF. The CDR3 nucleotides are TGTGCCAGCAGTGAAGCGGCCAGGGGCTACGAGCAGTACTTC.